This T cell receptor (beta chain) emerged from a study of PD-1 blockade in classical Hodgkin lymphoma. Within the sample, this clone is medium-sized (0.01 to 0.1%). Its antigen is still unknown. The table came from immunoSEQ multiplex PCR; TCRdb's copy has only in-frame clones and leaves some out. The profile shows some 10,000 clones, about 85% of them singletons. Described time point: cycle 4 day 1 (C4D1), after 6 weeks of nivolumab. Relapse after autologous stem cell transplantation occurred in every patient, and brentuximab vedotin exposure varied. The CD8+ T cells came from thawed PBMCs through magnetic negative selection. Patients were given intravenous nivolumab, 3 mg/kg, every 2 weeks. Findings and caveats of the study: At baseline, newly diagnosed patients reportedly showed less TCR diversity than healthy donors. Newly diagnosed and completely responding patients shared comparable baseline diversity. The drivers behind the repertoire differences, possibly disease activity or prior therapy, remain undefined.

Germline V gives CDR1 LNHNV, CDR2 YYDKDF (reference sequence). Trimming pared 0 bases from V and 0 bases from J, leaving 15 bases between. This CDR3 region has 18 residues. Sample: CD8+ T cells from blood, taken before the fourth cycle of nivolumab. The source of this sequence is a human donor with classical Hodgkin lymphoma. The donor label of this sample is uncertain. The V and J genes are TRBV15 and TRBJ1-5; D is undetermined. CDR3 sequence reads: CATSRDGFLRDSNQPQHF. The DNA for the CDR3 is TGTGCCACCAGCAGAGATGGATTCTTAAGGGATAGCAATCAGCCCCAGCATTTT.